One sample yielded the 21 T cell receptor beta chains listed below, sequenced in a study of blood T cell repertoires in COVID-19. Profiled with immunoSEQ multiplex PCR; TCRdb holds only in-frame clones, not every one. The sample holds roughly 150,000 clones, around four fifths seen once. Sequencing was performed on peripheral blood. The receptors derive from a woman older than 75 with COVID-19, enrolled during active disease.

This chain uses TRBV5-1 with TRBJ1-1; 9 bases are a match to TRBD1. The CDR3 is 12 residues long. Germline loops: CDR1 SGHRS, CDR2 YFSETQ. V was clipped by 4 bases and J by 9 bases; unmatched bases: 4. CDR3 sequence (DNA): TGCGCCAGCAGCCTCGGACAGGGGAAAGCTTTCTTT. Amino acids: CASSLGQGKAFF.

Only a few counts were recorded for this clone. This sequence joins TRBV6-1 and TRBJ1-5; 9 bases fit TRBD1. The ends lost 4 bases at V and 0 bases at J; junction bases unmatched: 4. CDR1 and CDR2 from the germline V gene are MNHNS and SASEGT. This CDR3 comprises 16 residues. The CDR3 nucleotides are TGTGCCAGCAGTGGAGGGACAGGGCATAGCAATCAGCCCCAGCATTTT. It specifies CASSGGTGHSNQPQHF.

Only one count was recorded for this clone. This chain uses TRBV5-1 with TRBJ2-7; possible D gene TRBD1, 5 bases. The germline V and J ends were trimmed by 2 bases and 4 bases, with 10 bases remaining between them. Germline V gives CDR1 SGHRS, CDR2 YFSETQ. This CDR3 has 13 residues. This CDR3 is CASSLGQLYEQYF. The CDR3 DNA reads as TGCGCCAGCAGCTTAGGACAACTTTACGAGCAGTACTTC. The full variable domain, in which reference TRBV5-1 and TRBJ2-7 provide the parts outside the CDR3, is KAGVTQTPRYLIKTRGQQVTLSCSPISGHRSVSWYQQTPGQGLQFLFEYFSETQRNKGNFPGRFSGRQFSNSRSEMNVSTLELGDSALYLCASSLGQLYEQYFGPGTRLTVT.

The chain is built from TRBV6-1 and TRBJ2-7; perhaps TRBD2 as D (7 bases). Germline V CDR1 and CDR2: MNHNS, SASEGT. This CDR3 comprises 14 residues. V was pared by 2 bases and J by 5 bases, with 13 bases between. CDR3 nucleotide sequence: TGTGCCAGCAGTGAAAGGGGGGGCAGGGACGAGCAGTACTTC. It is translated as CASSERGGRDEQYF.

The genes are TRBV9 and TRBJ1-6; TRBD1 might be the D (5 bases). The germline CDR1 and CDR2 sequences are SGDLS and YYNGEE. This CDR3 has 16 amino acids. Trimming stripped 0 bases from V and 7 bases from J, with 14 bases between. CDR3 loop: CASSVGSDSYNSPLHF. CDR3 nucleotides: TGTGCCAGCAGCGTAGGAAGTGACAGTTACAATTCACCCCTCCACTTT.

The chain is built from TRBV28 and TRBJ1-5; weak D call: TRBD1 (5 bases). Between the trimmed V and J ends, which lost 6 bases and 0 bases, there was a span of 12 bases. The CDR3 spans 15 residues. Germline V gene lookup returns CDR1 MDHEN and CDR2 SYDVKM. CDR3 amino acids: CASSARVVSNQPQHF. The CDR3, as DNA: TGTGCCAGCAGCGCCAGGGTAGTTAGCAATCAGCCCCAGCATTTT.

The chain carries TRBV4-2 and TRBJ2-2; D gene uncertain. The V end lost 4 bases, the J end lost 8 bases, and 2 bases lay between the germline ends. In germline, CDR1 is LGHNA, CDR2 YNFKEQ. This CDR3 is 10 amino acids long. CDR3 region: CASSPGELFF. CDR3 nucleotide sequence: TGTGCCAGCAGCCCGGGGGAGCTGTTTTTT.

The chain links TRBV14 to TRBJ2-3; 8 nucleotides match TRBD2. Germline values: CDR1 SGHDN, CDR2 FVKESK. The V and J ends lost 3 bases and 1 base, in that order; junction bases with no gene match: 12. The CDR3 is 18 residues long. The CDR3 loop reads CASSQVEREMWGTDTQYF. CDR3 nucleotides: TGTGCCAGCAGCCAGGTCGAGCGGGAGATGTGGGGCACAGATACGCAGTATTTT. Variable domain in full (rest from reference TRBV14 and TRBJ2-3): EAGVTQFPSHSVIEKGQTVTLRCDPISGHDNLYWYRRVMGKEIKFLLHFVKESKQDESGMPNNRFLAERTGGTYSTLKVQPAELEDSGVYFCASSQVEREMWGTDTQYFGPGTRLTVL.

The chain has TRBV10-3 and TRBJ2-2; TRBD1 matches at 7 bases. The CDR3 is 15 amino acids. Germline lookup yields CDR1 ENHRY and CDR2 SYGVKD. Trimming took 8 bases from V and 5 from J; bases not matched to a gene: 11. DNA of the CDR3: TGTGCCATCTTAGCCGGGACAGACGGTACCGGGGAGCTGTTTTTT. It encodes CAILAGTDGTGELFF.

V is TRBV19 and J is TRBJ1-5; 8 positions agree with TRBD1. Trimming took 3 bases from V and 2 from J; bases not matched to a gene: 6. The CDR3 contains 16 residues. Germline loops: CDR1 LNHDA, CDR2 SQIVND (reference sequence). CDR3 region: CASSIPGQVRNQPQHF. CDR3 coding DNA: TGTGCCAGTAGTATCCCGGGACAGGTTCGCAATCAGCCCCAGCATTTT.

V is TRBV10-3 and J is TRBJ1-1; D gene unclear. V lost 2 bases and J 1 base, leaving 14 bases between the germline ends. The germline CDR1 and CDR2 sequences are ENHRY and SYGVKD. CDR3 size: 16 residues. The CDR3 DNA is TGTGCCATCAGTGAGGTCTACTTAAAAGCGAACACTGAAGCTTTCTTT. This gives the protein CAISEVYLKANTEAFF.

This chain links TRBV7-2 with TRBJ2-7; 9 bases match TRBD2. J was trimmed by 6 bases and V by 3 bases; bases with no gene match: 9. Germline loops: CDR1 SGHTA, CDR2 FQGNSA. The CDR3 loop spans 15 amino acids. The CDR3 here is CASSLAGGRHGEQYF. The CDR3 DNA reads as TGTGCCAGCAGCTTGGCGGGAGGGAGGCATGGCGAGCAGTACTTC.

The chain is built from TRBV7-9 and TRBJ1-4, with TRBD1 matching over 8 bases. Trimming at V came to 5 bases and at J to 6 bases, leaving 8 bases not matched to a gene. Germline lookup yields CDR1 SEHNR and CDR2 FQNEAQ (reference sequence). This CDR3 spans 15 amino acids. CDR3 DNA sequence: TGTGCCAGCAGCCCAGAAGGCAGGGGGCATGAAAAACTGTTTTTT. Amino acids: CASSPEGRGHEKLFF.

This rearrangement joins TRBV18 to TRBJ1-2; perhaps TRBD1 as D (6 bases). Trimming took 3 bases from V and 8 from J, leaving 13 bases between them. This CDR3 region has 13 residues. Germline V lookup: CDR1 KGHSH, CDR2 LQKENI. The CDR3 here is CASSPIGGEGYTF. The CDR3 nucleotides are TGTGCCAGCTCACCCATAGGGGGAGAGGGCTACACCTTC.

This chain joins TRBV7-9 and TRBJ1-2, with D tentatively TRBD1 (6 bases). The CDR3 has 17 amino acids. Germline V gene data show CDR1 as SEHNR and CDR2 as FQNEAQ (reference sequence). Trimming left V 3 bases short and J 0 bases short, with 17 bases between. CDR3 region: CASSFLTGPLANYGYTF. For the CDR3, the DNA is TGTGCCAGCAGCTTCCTGACAGGTCCCCTAGCTAACTATGGCTACACCTTC. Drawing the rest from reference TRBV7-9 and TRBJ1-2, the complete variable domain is DTGVSQNPRHKITKRGQNVTFRCDPISEHNRLYWYRQTLGQGPEFLTYFQNEAQLEKSRLLSDRFSAERPKGSFSTLEIQRTEQGDSAMYLCASSFLTGPLANYGYTFGSGTRLTVV.

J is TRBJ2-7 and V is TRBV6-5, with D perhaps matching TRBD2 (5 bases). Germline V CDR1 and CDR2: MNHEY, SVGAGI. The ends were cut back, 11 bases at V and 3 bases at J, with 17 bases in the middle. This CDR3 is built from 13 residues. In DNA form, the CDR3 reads TGTGCCGCAAGCCCGCTAGCAGACTACGAGCAGTACTTC. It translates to CAASPLADYEQYF.

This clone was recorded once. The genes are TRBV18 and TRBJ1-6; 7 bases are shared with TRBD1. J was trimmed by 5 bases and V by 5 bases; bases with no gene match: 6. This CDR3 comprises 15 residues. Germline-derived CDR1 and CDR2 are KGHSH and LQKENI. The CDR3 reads CASSATGVDNSPLHF. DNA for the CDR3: TGTGCCAGCTCAGCCACAGGGGTTGATAATTCACCCCTCCACTTT.

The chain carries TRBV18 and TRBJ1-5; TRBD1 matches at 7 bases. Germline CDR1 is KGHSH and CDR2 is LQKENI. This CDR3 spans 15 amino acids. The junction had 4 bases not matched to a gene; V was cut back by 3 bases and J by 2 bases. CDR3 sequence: CASSPLGQGNQPQHF. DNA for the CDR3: TGTGCCAGCTCACCTCTAGGACAGGGCAATCAGCCCCAGCATTTT. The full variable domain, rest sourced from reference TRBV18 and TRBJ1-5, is NAGVMQNPRHLVRRRGQEARLRCSPMKGHSHVYWYRQLPEEGLKFMVYLQKENIIDESGMPKERFSAEFPKEGPSILRIQQVVRGDSAAYFCASSPLGQGNQPQHFGDGTRLSIL.

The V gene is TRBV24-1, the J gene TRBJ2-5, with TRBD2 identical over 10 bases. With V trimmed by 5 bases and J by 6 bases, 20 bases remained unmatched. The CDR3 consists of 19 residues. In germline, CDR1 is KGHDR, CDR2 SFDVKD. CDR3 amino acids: CATSVYGSKRGGHGKTQYF. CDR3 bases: TGTGCCACCAGTGTCTACGGGAGTAAGCGGGGGGGTCACGGAAAGACCCAGTACTTC.

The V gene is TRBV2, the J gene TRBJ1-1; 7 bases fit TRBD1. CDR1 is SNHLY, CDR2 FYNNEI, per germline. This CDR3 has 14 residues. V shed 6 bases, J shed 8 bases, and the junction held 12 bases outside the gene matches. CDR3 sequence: CASRKGGPTGEAFF. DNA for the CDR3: TGTGCCAGCAGGAAAGGGGGCCCGACAGGGGAAGCTTTCTTT.

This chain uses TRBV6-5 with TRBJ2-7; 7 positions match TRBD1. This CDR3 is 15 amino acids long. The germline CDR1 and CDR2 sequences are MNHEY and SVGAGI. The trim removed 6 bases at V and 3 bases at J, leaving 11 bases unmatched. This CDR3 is CASSGLQGLDYEQYF. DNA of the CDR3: TGTGCCAGCAGCGGATTACAGGGGTTGGACTACGAGCAGTACTTC.